This record concerns one T cell receptor beta chain sequence. Its antigen is as yet unknown. This specimen belongs to a study of beta chain features in type 1 diabetes. Regarding the study as a whole: The study found fewer insertions and more deletions at VDJ junctions in type 1 diabetes patients.

CD4+ naive, central memory, regulatory and stem cell-like memory cells were sorted via CD45RO/CCR7/CD25/CD127/CD95/CD27. Purity above 95% was achieved in all sorted populations. Trimming took off 3 bases at V and 5 bases at J, with 17 bases between the two ends. The CDR3 consists of 14 residues. Germline V gene sequence: CDR1 SQVTM, CDR2 ANQGSEA. Isolated RNA was reverse transcribed in full, so expressed TCRB transcripts were sequenced. The table came from immunoSEQ multiplex PCR; TCRdb's copy has only in-frame clones and leaves some out. The table lists 200,000 to 250,000 clones, under 70% of them singletons.

The sequencing input was naive CD4+ T cells from blood. This receptor was identified in a man aged 30-40 years in good health. V gene TRBV29-1 combines with J gene TRBJ2-7, with D tentatively TRBD1 (5 bases). CDR3 region: CSVEGNMGPDEQYF. CDR3 nucleotides: TGCAGCGTTGAGGGTAACATGGGGCCGGACGAGCAGTACTTC.